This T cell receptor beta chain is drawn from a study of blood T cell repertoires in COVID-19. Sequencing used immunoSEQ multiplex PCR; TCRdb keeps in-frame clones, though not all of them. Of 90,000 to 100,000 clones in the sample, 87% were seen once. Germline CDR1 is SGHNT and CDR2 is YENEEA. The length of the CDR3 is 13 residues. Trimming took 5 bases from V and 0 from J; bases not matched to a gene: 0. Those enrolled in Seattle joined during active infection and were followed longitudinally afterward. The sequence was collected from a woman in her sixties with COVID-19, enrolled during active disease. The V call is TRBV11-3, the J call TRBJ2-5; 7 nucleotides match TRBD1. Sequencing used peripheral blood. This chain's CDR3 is CASSDRDQETQYF. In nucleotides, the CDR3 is TGTGCCAGCAGCGACAGGGACCAAGAGACCCAGTACTTC.